This T cell receptor (beta chain) originates from a study of Ad26.COV2.S vaccination and SARS-CoV-2 variants. Study information: The study gave Ad26.COV2.S intramuscularly, once or twice 56 days apart.

Regarding the study as a whole: Vaccinees displayed broader spike-specific TCR repertoires than placebo recipients.

Treatment of the sample: roughly 19 received Ad26.COV2.S at low or high dose, single or two shots; about 5 received placebo; per-sample allocation not given. The samples date from day 63 after the first vaccine or placebo injection. A Boston adult aged 18-55 years was the donor. This CDR3 spans 14 amino acids. The V end was cut by 2 bases, the J end by 3 bases, with 8 bases between. Per germline, CDR1 SGHAT and CDR2 FQNNGV. The table came from immunoSEQ multiplex PCR; TCRdb's copy has only in-frame clones and leaves some out. Of hundreds of thousands of clones listed, approximately 90% are singletons. With respect to this clone: Its antigen is unknown.

This chain joins TRBV11-2 and TRBJ1-3; no firm D call. The sequence came from a person between 18 and 65 years old who received the Ad26.COV2.S COVID-19 vaccine or a placebo. The sequencing used peripheral blood, collected in a trial of Ad26.COV2.S vaccine versus placebo. The CDR3 nucleotides are TGTGCCAGCAGCTTAAGGAGGATTGGAAACACCATATATTTT. Protein sequence: CASSLRRIGNTIYF.